Below, 2 T cell receptor beta chains from the same sample are listed, as sequenced in a study of technical replicates of blood from several donors. The method was immunoSEQ multiplex PCR; TCRdb's version includes in-frame clones alone and lacks a portion of them. The sample includes about 14,000 clones, about 82% of them seen just once. Sequenced: PBMCs. These receptors all come from a human donor in good health.

This clone was seen a handful of times. The rearrangement joins TRBV27 to TRBJ2-3; the match to TRBD1 covers 8 bases. V gave up 8 bases and J gave up 0 bases; unmatched junction bases: 10. Germline CDR1 is MNHEY and CDR2 is SMNVEV (reference sequence). The length of the CDR3 is 16 residues. The CDR3 protein is CASGTRGLASTDTQYF. In nucleotides, the CDR3 is TGTGCCAGCGGAACCAGGGGGCTTGCTAGCACAGATACGCAGTATTTT.

The rearrangement joins TRBV7-8 to TRBJ2-3; D may be TRBD1 (6 bases). Germline CDR1 is SGHVS and CDR2 is FQNEAQ. V shed 5 bases and J shed 0 bases, with 12 bases lying between them. The CDR3 is 15 amino acids. CDR3 sequence: CASSPRTESTDTQYF. CDR3 DNA sequence: TGTGCCAGCAGCCCCCGGACAGAGAGCACAGATACGCAGTATTTT.